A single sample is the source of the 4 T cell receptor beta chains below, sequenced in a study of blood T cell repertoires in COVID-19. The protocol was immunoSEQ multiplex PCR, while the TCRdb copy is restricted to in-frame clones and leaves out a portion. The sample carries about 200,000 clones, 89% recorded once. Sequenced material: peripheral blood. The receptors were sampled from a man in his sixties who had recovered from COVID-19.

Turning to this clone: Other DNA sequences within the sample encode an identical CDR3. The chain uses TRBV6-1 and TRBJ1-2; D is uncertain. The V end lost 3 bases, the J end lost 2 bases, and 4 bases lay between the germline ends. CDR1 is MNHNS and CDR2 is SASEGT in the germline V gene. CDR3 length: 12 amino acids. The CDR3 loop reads CASSERNYGYTF. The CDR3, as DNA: TGTGCCAGCAGTGAGCGGAACTATGGCTACACCTTC.

CDR3 loop: CARSGGEQYF. The CDR3 DNA reads as TGTGCCAGATCTGGCGGGGAGCAGTACTTC. The chain is built from TRBV27 and TRBJ2-7; TRBD2 might be the D (5 bases). This CDR3 contains 10 residues. The germline CDR1 and CDR2 sequences are MNHEY and SMNVEV (reference sequence). V gave up 9 bases and J gave up 7 bases, with 10 bases separating them.

CDR3 coding DNA: TGCAGTGCTAGTAGGAGTAGCGGGAGGGTCCACTCCCAAGAGACCCAGTACTTC. Protein sequence: CSASRSSGRVHSQETQYF. This chain uses TRBV20-1 with TRBJ2-5; 11 bases are a match to TRBD2. The germline gives CDR1 DFQATT, CDR2 SNEGSKA (reference sequence). The CDR3 runs to 18 residues. The junction had 13 bases not matched to a gene; V was cut back by 3 bases and J by 1 base.

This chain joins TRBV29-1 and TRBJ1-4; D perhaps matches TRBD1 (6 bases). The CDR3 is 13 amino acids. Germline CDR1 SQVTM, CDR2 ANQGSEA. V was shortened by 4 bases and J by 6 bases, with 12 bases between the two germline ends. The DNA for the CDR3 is TGCAGCGTTGTGGGGGCCTACGATGAAAAACTGTTTTTT. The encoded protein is CSVVGAYDEKLFF. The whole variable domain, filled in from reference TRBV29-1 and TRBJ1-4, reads SAVISQKPSRDICQRGTSLTIQCQVDSQVTMMFWYRQQPGQSLTLIATANQGSEATYESGFVIDKFPISRPNLTFSTLTVSNMSPEDSSIYLCSVVGAYDEKLFFGSGTQLSVL.